These T cell receptor beta chains were read from a single sample in a study of control samples from healthy donors and cancer patients. Data came from immunoSEQ multiplex PCR; TCRdb stores just in-frame clones and leaves some out. The sample comprises some 200,000 clones, 90% to 95% of which are singletons, and more than 1.3% rests with the top ten. Sequenced input: blood. All receptors come from a woman aged 25 to 45 in good health. CDR3s include the opening cysteine and the closing phenylalanine or tryptophan. The D gene is left open where the match is weak. For some rows the clone size is stated as once, few or many, or as a class when expanded; others skip it.

-,TRBJ1-5,TRBV30,-,TGTGCCTGGAGTGTACGGGGAAATCAGCCCCAGCATTTT,CAWSVRGNQPQHF
-,TRBJ1-2,TRBV6-5,-,TGTGCCAGCAGTTACTCGGGAGGGGCCCTCTATGGCTACACCTTC,CASSYSGGALYGYTF
TRBD2,TRBJ2-7,TRBV9,-,TGTGCCAGCAGCGGACTAGCGGGAGGTGAGCAGTACTTC,CASSGLAGGEQYF
TRBD2,TRBJ2-1,TRBV5-6,few,TGTGCCAGCAGTCGGCGGGGGGGCCACAATGAGCAGTTCTTC,CASSRRGGHNEQFF
-,TRBJ2-7,TRBV3-1/TRBV3-2,-,TGTGCCAGCAGCCCAAGATACAGGGGGGGGGAGCAGTACTTC,CASSPRYRGGEQYF
TRBD1,TRBJ1-4,TRBV6-5,-,TGTGCCAGCAGTTACGGGACAGGGGAGGAAAAACTGTTTTTT,CASSYGTGEEKLFF
-,TRBJ1-5,TRBV30,few,TGTGCCTGGAGTGTACAGGTTCATCAGCCCCAGCATTTT,CAWSVQVHQPQHF
-,TRBJ1-2,TRBV29-1,few,TGCAGCGTTGGGGACTCGCCTAATGGCTACACCTTC,CSVGDSPNGYTF
TRBD1,TRBJ2-1,TRBV29-1,-,TGCAGCGTGGCCGACAGGGGGCTGATCAATGAGCAGTTCTTC,CSVADRGLINEQFF
-,TRBJ2-7,TRBV11-3,-,TGTGCCAGCAGCTTAGGGGCTGGGGTCGGCTACGAGCAGTACTTC,CASSLGAGVGYEQYF
-,TRBJ1-1,TRBV3-1/TRBV3-2,-,TGTGCCAGCAGCCAAGGACCGAACACTGAAGCTTTCTTT,CASSQGPNTEAFF
TRBD1,TRBJ2-1,TRBV10-3,-,TGTGCCATCAGCCCACAGGGGGCTAGCTACAATGAGCAGTTCTTC,CAISPQGASYNEQFF
TRBD1,TRBJ1-3,TRBV7-9,-,TGTGCCAGCAGCTTAGGGACAGGGCACACCATATATTTT,CASSLGTGHTIYF
TRBD1,TRBJ2-2,TRBV19,once,TGTGCCAGTAGTGCTGCCGGGACAGGTAACACCGGGGAGCTGTTTTTT,CASSAAGTGNTGELFF
-,TRBJ1-4,TRBV14,-,TGTGCCAGCAGCCAAGCTGGATCTTATGAAAAACTGTTTTTT,CASSQAGSYEKLFF
TRBD1,TRBJ1-2,TRBV6-6,-,TGTGCCAGCAGTTACTCGGGACAGGGTTATGGCTACACCTTC,CASSYSGQGYGYTF
TRBD2,TRBJ2-7,TRBV18,-,TGTGCCAGCTCAGCGGGAGGGAGGAACGAGCAGTACTTC,CASSAGGRNEQYF
-,TRBJ1-2,TRBV30,few,TGTGCCTGGAGTCCGAGTGGAGGCTACACCTTC,CAWSPSGGYTF
-,TRBJ2-5,TRBV18,few,TGTGCCAGCTCCGGGACCAGACAAGAGACCCAGTACTTC,CASSGTRQETQYF
-,TRBJ2-3,TRBV19,-,TGTGCCAGTAGTATAGGTGAGACCAGCACAGATACGCAGTATTTT,CASSIGETSTDTQYF
-,TRBJ1-2,TRBV7-9,-,TGTGCCAGCAGCTTTTCAGGGGCCTATAACTATGGCTACACCTTC,CASSFSGAYNYGYTF
TRBD2,TRBJ2-5,TRBV7-7,-,TGTGCTAGCAGCTTAGGTCTAGCGGGAGTCGTCCAAGAGACCCAGTACTTC,CASSLGLAGVVQETQYF
TRBD1,TRBJ1-4,TRBV28,-,TGTGCCAGCAGTCCAGGGGGCGGGCGTGAAAAACTGTTTTTT,CASSPGGGREKLFF
TRBD1,TRBJ1-5,TRBV6-6,-,TGTGCCAGCAGCTCAACCCGACAGGGGAAGAATCAGCCCCAGCATTTT,CASSSTRQGKNQPQHF
-,TRBJ1-5,TRBV6-5,once,TGTGCCAGCAGTAAGAGACGGACCAATCAGCCCCAGCATTTT,CASSKRRTNQPQHF
TRBD1,TRBJ1-3,TRBV13,-,TGTGCCAGCAGCTTAGGGGGACAGGGATACTCTGGAAACACCATATATTTT,CASSLGGQGYSGNTIYF